This T cell receptor (beta chain) was captured by sequencing in a study of T cells after yellow fever vaccination (dated by TCRdb to about 2019). In the study overall: The SMART-Seq v4 Ultra Low Input RNA kit was used to prepare libraries from fractions with low cell numbers. To follow T-cell clones before and after both primary and booster YFV17D yellow fever vaccination, bulk TCR alpha and beta repertoires underwent longitudinal sequencing. Two healthy male donors made up the cohort, one aged 18 to 30 years and the other aged 30 to 40 years. Blood was drawn at multiple timepoints before and after primary and secondary immunization, with bulk PBMC replicates and cell subsets isolated. The study at large found these results: A small fraction of clonotypes showed up in both the CD4 and CD8 compartments, probably as a result of convergent recombination. Because abundant contaminating clonotypes from the bulk population could be contained in FACS-sorted repertoires, computational filtering was required. After the booster, most of the clones that had expanded following primary vaccination were detected again (roughly 96% of CD4 and around 87% of CD8), which suggests that memory was broadly maintained. Compared with the primary T-cell response, the secondary T-cell response was faster but weaker, reaching its peak on day 5 rather than on day 15. The study included only two donors, which limits how far the findings can be generalized.

TCR cDNA was made using 5'RACE template switching, a step that added a universal primer site and unique molecular identifiers. Priming of cDNA synthesis was performed from both the TCR alpha and TCR beta constant segments. Library amplification involved two PCR steps, and the second step added sample barcodes and sequencing adapters. Libraries were sequenced on Illumina HiSeq 2500 (2x100 bp) or NovaSeq (2x150 bp). For the original study's pipeline: Reads were demultiplexed and collapsed into UMI consensus sequences with MIGEC, and V(D)J alignment was performed with MiXCR. Clonotypes responding to the vaccine were identified with edgeR on replicate PBMC samples, with the criteria of FDR below 0.01 and a log2 fold change above 5 up to day 15. Each bulk clonotype was labeled CD4 or CD8 based on which sequenced repertoire, CD4 or CD8, contained the clonotype at higher abundance. TCRdb's own reprocessing of the public reads used fastp at Q25 and MiXCR and kept productive beta chains. Rows are unified per CDR3 protein, each entry keeping the most common DNA and genes. Here the V and J calls rest on TCRdb's processing, not on the authors' analysis. The sample contains hundreds of thousands of distinct CDR3 sequences, approximately 13% of them found a single time. The ten largest clones represent 15% of the sample.

On this clonotype: Its recognized antigen is unknown. No base qualities exist here, and no much larger clone lies one base off it.

The treatment or condition label here, explained by the study, means: live attenuated yellow fever vaccine strain. At each blood-draw timepoint, two biological replicates of bulk PBMCs were collected. A standard Ficoll-Paque protocol was used to isolate PBMCs from peripheral blood. TriZol was used to extract RNA from bulk PBMCs, from CD4 and CD8 fractions, and from dextramer-positive and dextramer-negative fractions. The CDR3 measures 13 amino acids from cysteine to phenylalanine. Here the CDR3 DNA is all that survives: 39 bases in frame from base 1. CDR1 and CDR2, looked up from the germline V gene, are SGHRS and YFSETQ. V is cut by 1 base and J by 4 bases, and the space between the germline ends is 8 bases.

The rearranged chain carries TRBV5-1 and TRBJ1-1; there is no confident call for the D gene. The receptor was derived from a man between 25 and 39 years old who received the YFV17D yellow fever vaccine. The sequencing here drew on PBMCs, taken on the day of the yellow fever booster vaccination. The nucleotides are TGCGCCAGCAGCTTGACTCTTAGCACTGAAGCTTTCTTT. This yields the protein CASSLTLSTEAFF.